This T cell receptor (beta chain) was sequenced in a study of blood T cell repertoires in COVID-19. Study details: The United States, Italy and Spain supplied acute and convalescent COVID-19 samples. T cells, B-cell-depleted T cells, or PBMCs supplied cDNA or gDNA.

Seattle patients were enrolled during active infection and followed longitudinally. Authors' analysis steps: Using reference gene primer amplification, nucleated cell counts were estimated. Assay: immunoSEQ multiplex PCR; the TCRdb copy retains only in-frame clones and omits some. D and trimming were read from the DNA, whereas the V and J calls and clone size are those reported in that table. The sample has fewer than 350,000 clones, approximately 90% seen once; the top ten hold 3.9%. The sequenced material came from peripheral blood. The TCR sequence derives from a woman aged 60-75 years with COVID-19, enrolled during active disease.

The CDR3 DNA reads TGTGCCGCCTTACAGGGGATCGGTGAAAAACTGTTTTTT. Translated, it gives CAALQGIGEKLFF. The rearrangement links TRBV28 to TRBJ1-4; the match to TRBD1 covers 7 bases. Trimming removed 11 bases from V and 7 bases from J; junction bases left unmatched: 10. Germline V CDR1 and CDR2: MDHEN, SYDVKM. The CDR3 spans 13 residues.